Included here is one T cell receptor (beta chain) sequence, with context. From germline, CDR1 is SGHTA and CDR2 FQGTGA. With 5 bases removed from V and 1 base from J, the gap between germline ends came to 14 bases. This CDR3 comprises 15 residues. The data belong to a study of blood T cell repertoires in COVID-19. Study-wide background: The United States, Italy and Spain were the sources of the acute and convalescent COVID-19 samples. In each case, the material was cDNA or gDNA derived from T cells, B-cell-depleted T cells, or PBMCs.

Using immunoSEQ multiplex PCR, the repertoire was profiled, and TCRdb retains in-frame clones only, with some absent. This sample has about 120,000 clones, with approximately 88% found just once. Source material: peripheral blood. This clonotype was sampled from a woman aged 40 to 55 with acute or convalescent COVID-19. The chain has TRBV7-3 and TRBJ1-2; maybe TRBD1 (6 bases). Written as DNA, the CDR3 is TGTGCCAGCAGCCAACAACAGGGAGTTAACTATGGCTACACCTTC. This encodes CASSQQQGVNYGYTF.